Below, 29 T cell receptor beta chains from the same sample are listed, as sequenced in a study of T cells in Graves' hyperthyroidism and ophthalmopathy. RNA transcripts yielded amplified TCR beta CDR3 regions. The HTBI set primed first-round TCR CDR3 RT-PCR. TCRdb re-called the multiplex PCR reads with MiXCR, one entry per CDR3 protein. The repertoire holds approximately 360,000 distinct CDR3 sequences, 15% to 17% seen once, with about 30% in the top ten. Specimen: blood. These receptors were taken from a woman in her late teens or twenties with Graves' hyperthyroidism that later progressed to Graves' ophthalmopathy.

The chain is built from TRBV5-5 and TRBJ1-3; possible D gene TRBD1, 6 bases. Germline CDR1 reads SGHKS; CDR2 reads YYEKEE (reference sequence). The CDR3 is made up of 19 amino acids. Trimming removed 0 bases at V and 0 bases at J, with 19 bases between. DNA of the CDR3: TGTGCCAGCAGCTTGGTCCTAGTTGGACAGACACTCTCTGGAAACACCATATATTTT. Amino acid sequence: CASSLVLVGQTLSGNTIYF. The whole variable domain, remainder taken from reference TRBV5-5 and TRBJ1-3, is DAGVTQSPTHLIKTRGQQVTLRCSPISGHKSVSWYQQVLGQGPQFIFQYYEKEERGRGNFPDRFSARQFPNYSSELNVNALLLGDSALYLCASSLVLVGQTLSGNTIYFGEGSWLTVV.

At least ten counts were recorded for this clonotype. The rearrangement links TRBV2 to TRBJ2-7; the D gene is possibly TRBD1 (6 bases). Germline CDR1 SNHLY, CDR2 FYNNEI. The CDR3 has 13 amino acids. Trimming took off 7 bases at V and 4 bases at J, with 14 bases between the two ends. Here the CDR3 reads CASIRGQKYEQYF. As DNA, the CDR3 is TGTGCCAGCATCCGAGGACAGAAATACGAGCAGTACTTC.

The V call is TRBV20-1, the J call TRBJ2-4; 8 nucleotides agree with TRBD2. Per the germline V gene, CDR1 is DFQATT and CDR2 is SNEGSKA (reference sequence). V lost 3 bases and J lost 3; bases outside the gene matches: 4. This CDR3 has 14 residues. As DNA, the CDR3 is TGCAGTGCTAGTGTTAGCGGGATCAAAAACATTCAGTACTTC. Amino acids: CSASVSGIKNIQYF.

This clonotype was seen many times. V gene TRBV6-5 combines with J gene TRBJ2-1; D remains ambiguous. This CDR3 is built from 12 residues. The V gene lost 0 bases and the J gene lost 10 bases, with 7 bases spanning the gap. Germline V lookup: CDR1 MNHEY, CDR2 SVGAGI. CDR3 coding DNA: TGTGCCAGCAGTTACTCCTCGCCCGAGCAGTTCTTC. Its translation is CASSYSSPEQFF.

J is TRBJ1-2 and V is TRBV27; a weak D match, TRBD1 (5 bases). Germline V CDR1 and CDR2: MNHEY, SMNVEV (reference sequence). The CDR3 has 11 amino acids. V shed 5 bases and J shed 5 bases, with 6 bases lying between them. The CDR3 protein is CASSDSYGYTF. For the CDR3, the DNA is TGTGCCAGCAGTGACAGTTATGGCTACACCTTC.

This clonotype was seen more than once but under ten times. The chain couples TRBV4-1 to TRBJ1-2, with TRBD1 matching 9 bases. The germline CDR1 and CDR2 sequences are MGHRA and YSYEKL. V was pared by 3 bases and J by 6 bases, with 11 bases of the junction left unmatched. The CDR3 is made up of 16 amino acids. CDR3 DNA: TGCGCCAGCAGCCAGATGGGGGACAGGGAGCCTGATGGCTACACCTTC. Translating it yields CASSQMGDREPDGYTF.

This clonotype showed up many times. The rearrangement joins TRBV2 to TRBJ2-5, with 7 nucleotides matching TRBD2. The CDR3 has 15 amino acids. Per the germline V gene, CDR1 is SNHLY and CDR2 is FYNNEI. V lost 8 bases, J lost 3 bases, and 12 bases stayed unmatched. Written as DNA, the CDR3 is TGTGCCAGCGAGGGGACGGGAGGCACGAAAGAGACCCAGTACTTC. Its protein product is CASEGTGGTKETQYF.

This clonotype was seen ten or more times. This chain uses TRBV14 with TRBJ2-1; tentative D call: TRBD1 (5 bases). CDR3 length: 12 amino acids. Germline lookup yields CDR1 SGHDN and CDR2 FVKESK. The V gene lost 1 base and the J gene lost 11 bases, with 9 bases spanning the gap. The CDR3 DNA reads as TGTGCCAGCAGCCAAGGTGGACAAAAGCAGTTCTTC. This sequence encodes CASSQGGQKQFF.

The rearrangement uses TRBV20-1 and TRBJ1-4; tentatively, D is TRBD1 (6 bases). The CDR3 extends over 14 amino acids. The V end was cut by 6 bases, the J end by 8 bases, with 19 bases between. Germline V lookup: CDR1 DFQATT, CDR2 SNEGSKA (reference sequence). Here the CDR3 reads CSAREGGGYEKLFF. The DNA of the CDR3 is TGCAGTGCCCGAGAAGGGGGGGGGTACGAAAAACTGTTTTTT.

This clonotype was detected many times. This chain links TRBV28 with TRBJ1-2; D is undetermined. Trimming removed 3 bases from V and 5 bases from J, with 7 bases in between. The CDR3 runs 12 residues. Germline CDR1 reads MDHEN; CDR2 reads SYDVKM. This CDR3 reads CASSLRRYGYTF. In nucleotides, the CDR3 is TGTGCCAGCAGTTTGAGGAGATATGGCTACACCTTC.

The sample holds a few counts of this clonotype. The rearrangement joins TRBV18 to TRBJ1-3; D gene ambiguous. From germline, CDR1 is KGHSH and CDR2 LQKENI. This CDR3 contains 15 residues. Trimming pared 6 bases from V and 2 bases from J, leaving 14 bases between. The CDR3 loop is CASSGPYAAGNTIYF. The CDR3 region has the DNA TGTGCCAGCTCCGGGCCCTACGCCGCTGGAAACACCATATATTTT. Drawing the rest from reference TRBV18 and TRBJ1-3, the complete variable domain is NAGVMQNPRHLVRRRGQEARLRCSPMKGHSHVYWYRQLPEEGLKFMVYLQKENIIDESGMPKERFSAEFPKEGPSILRIQQVVRGDSAAYFCASSGPYAAGNTIYFGEGSWLTVV.

This clonotype was seen many times. This rearrangement joins TRBV27 to TRBJ2-1, with D perhaps matching TRBD2 (6 bases). CDR3 length: 16 amino acids. Trimming cost V 1 base and J 7 bases, with 17 bases left between them. Per the germline V gene, CDR1 is MNHEY and CDR2 is SMNVEV (reference sequence). The CDR3 DNA follows: TGTGCCAGCAGTTTATTGGAGGGTTGGGCTATGAATGAGCAGTTCTTC. It encodes CASSLLEGWAMNEQFF.

The genes are TRBV30 and TRBJ2-3, with 7 nucleotides matching TRBD1. The V and J ends lost 1 base and 8 bases, in that order; junction bases with no gene match: 6. The CDR3 sequence is 13 residues long. CDR1 and CDR2 from the germline V gene are GTSNPN and SVGIG (reference sequence). CDR3 sequence (DNA): TGTGCCTGGAGTGGCAGGGGGTCAGCTACGCAGTATTTT. The encoded protein is CAWSGRGSATQYF.

A few counts support this clonotype. The chain links TRBV4-2 to TRBJ2-1, with a tentative D call TRBD1 (5 bases). Per the germline V gene, CDR1 is LGHNA and CDR2 is YNFKEQ. V was trimmed by 4 bases and J by 7 bases, leaving 17 bases between them. The CDR3 loop spans 15 amino acids. The CDR3 loop is CASSPQGRTDNEQFF. DNA for the CDR3: TGTGCCAGCAGCCCTCAGGGAAGAACAGATAATGAGCAGTTCTTC.

J is TRBJ2-1 and V is TRBV7-3; D not certain. With 0 bases removed from V and 5 bases from J, the gap between germline ends came to 5 bases. Germline values: CDR1 SGHTA, CDR2 FQGTGA. The CDR3 length is 13 residues. Here the CDR3 DNA reads TGTGCCAGCAGCTTAACAGGTCACAATGAGCAGTTCTTC. Amino acid sequence: CASSLTGHNEQFF.

This clonotype occurred a few times. V gene TRBV3-1 combines with J gene TRBJ2-1, with D hard to call. Trimming shortened V by 1 base and J by 4 bases, and 17 bases separated the two germline ends. Germline V CDR1 and CDR2: LGHDT, YNNKEL (reference sequence). The CDR3 length is 17 residues. The CDR3 loop reads CASSQALGQDPYNEQFF. The CDR3, as DNA: TGTGCCAGCAGCCAAGCTCTAGGGCAAGACCCGTACAATGAGCAGTTCTTC.

This clonotype was seen only a few times. The J gene is TRBJ2-1, the V gene TRBV28; D may correspond to TRBD1 or TRBD2 (6 bases each). The ends were cut back, 6 bases at V and 0 bases at J, with 15 bases in the middle. The germline V gene has CDR1 MDHEN and CDR2 SYDVKM. This CDR3 has 16 residues. CDR3 coding DNA: TGTGCCAGCAGCCCCCCGGGGGCTGGCTCCTACAATGAGCAGTTCTTC. Translated, it gives CASSPPGAGSYNEQFF.

The chain combines TRBV19 with TRBJ2-1, with 10 bases fitting TRBD2. This CDR3 region has 19 residues. CDR1 is LNHDA and CDR2 is SQIVND in the germline V gene (reference sequence). Trimming at V came to 5 bases and at J to 3 bases, leaving 16 bases not matched to a gene. This CDR3 is CASSQGVRIAGGIYNEQFF. CDR3 DNA sequence: TGTGCCAGTAGTCAAGGGGTTCGAATAGCGGGAGGAATCTACAATGAGCAGTTCTTC.

Concerning this clonotype: One junction end disagrees with the germline gene, perhaps due to a read error. V gene TRBV7-8 combines with J gene TRBJ2-1; D is ambiguous. The CDR3 is made up of 13 amino acids. Germline loops: CDR1 SGHVS, CDR2 FQNEAQ. The CDR3 DNA reads TGTGTCAGCAGCCTGATGCCATACAATGAGCAGTTCTTC. It translates to CVSSLMPYNEQFF. Full variable domain (outside the CDR3, taken from reference TRBV7-8 and TRBJ2-1): GAGVSQSPRYKVAKRGQDVALRCDPISGHVSLFWYQQALGQGPEFLTYFQNEAQLDKSGLPSDRFFAERPEGSVSTLKIQRTQQEDSAVYLCVSSLMPYNEQFFGPGTRLTVL.

The table lists this clonotype with many counts. This sequence joins TRBV12-3 or TRBV12-4 and TRBJ2-7; TRBD1 might be the D (6 bases). The CDR3 extends over 15 amino acids. The V gene lost 1 base and the J gene lost 2 bases, with 12 bases spanning the gap. The CDR3 loop is CASSLGPRTAYEQYF. DNA for the CDR3: TGTGCCAGCAGTTTAGGCCCCCGGACAGCCTACGAGCAGTACTTC.

Turning to this clonotype: Given a much more abundant clone one base away, this may be a read error. The rearrangement links TRBV2 to TRBJ2-7; the match to TRBD2 covers 8 bases. The CDR3 length is 13 residues. J gave up 7 bases and V 7 bases, and 9 bases lay outside the gene matches. The germline V gene encodes CDR1 SNHLY and CDR2 FYNNEI. Here the CDR3 reads CASMLAGICEQYF. The CDR3 region has the DNA TGTGCCAGCATGCTAGCGGGTATATGTGAGCAGTACTTC.

Turning to this clonotype: The junction does not match germline at one end; this may be a read error. The CDR3 is CSALVSTRSIERYF. The DNA of the CDR3 is TGCAGTGCCCTAGTTAGTACCCGTAGTATAGAGCGGTACTTC. The chain links TRBV20-1 to TRBJ2-7; D remains unclear. The CDR3 length is 14 residues. CDR1 and CDR2 from the germline V gene are DFQATT and SNEGSKA (reference sequence).

This chain links TRBV6-2 or TRBV6-3 with TRBJ1-1; a possible D gene is TRBD1 (5 bases). The germline V gene has CDR1 MNHEY and CDR2 SVGEGT. This CDR3 has 16 residues. Trimming pared 7 bases from V and 3 bases from J, leaving 21 bases between. In nucleotides, the CDR3 is TGTGCCAGCAACCAGGGCAGGACGGGATGGTACACTGAAGCTTTCTTT. Its protein is CASNQGRTGWYTEAFF.

The CDR3 DNA is TGTGCCAGCAGCTCCGCAGTCGGGGGATCCCAAATGAATGAGCAGTTCTTC. Protein: CASSSAVGGSQMNEQFF. The chain is built from TRBV7-3 and TRBJ2-1, with a weak D call TRBD2 (6 bases). Germline CDR1 reads SGHTA; CDR2 reads FQGTGA. The CDR3 is made up of 17 amino acids. Between the trimmed V and J ends, which lost 4 bases and 7 bases, there was a span of 23 bases.

This clonotype was observed many times. The J gene is TRBJ2-7, the V gene TRBV20-1, with 12 bases identical to TRBD2. This CDR3 is built from 13 residues. V lost 6 bases, J lost 6 bases, and 6 bases stayed unmatched. In germline, CDR1 is DFQATT, CDR2 SNEGSKA (reference sequence). As DNA, the CDR3 is TGCAGTGCCCAGGGACTAGCGGGTAGCGAGCAGTACTTC. Amino acid sequence: CSAQGLAGSEQYF.

The chain has TRBV10-3 and TRBJ2-1, with TRBD1 matching 8 bases. The V segment lost 4 bases and the J segment 12 bases; nucleotides outside the gene matches: 2. The CDR3 is 11 residues long. CDR1 is ENHRY, CDR2 SYGVKD, per germline. CDR3 region: CAISAQGAQFF. As DNA, the CDR3 is TGTGCCATCAGTGCCCAGGGGGCGCAGTTCTTC.

A note on this clonotype: A read error may explain this, as a much larger clone is one base away. The chain combines TRBV5-4 with TRBJ1-2; D possibly corresponds to TRBD1 (5 bases). This CDR3 has 13 residues. Germline assignment: CDR1 SGHNT and CDR2 YYREEE (reference sequence). V was pared by 4 bases and J by 6 bases, with 13 bases between. Written as DNA, the CDR3 is TGTGCCAGCAGCGTGCGGGGCAACCATGGCTACACCTTC. Translated: CASSVRGNHGYTF.

This clonotype came up many times. The chain combines TRBV14 with TRBJ2-5, with D perhaps TRBD2 (6 bases). Germline V CDR1 and CDR2: SGHDN, FVKESK. Trimming left V 0 bases short and J 7 bases short, with 15 bases between. The CDR3 is 15 residues long. The CDR3 DNA sequence: TGTGCCAGCAGCCAAGAAGGGACGGAGGGATGGACCCAGTACTTC. This codes for CASSQEGTEGWTQYF.

This clonotype was observed at least ten times. The chain is built from TRBV12-3 or TRBV12-4 and TRBJ2-2, with D unresolved. This CDR3 is 14 amino acids long. V was pared by 6 bases and J by 0 bases, with 8 bases between. CDR3 protein: CASSHSSNTGELFF. The CDR3 bases are TGTGCCAGCAGCCACAGTTCGAACACCGGGGAGCTGTTTTTT.